This TCR beta chain derives from a study of T cell changes during pregnancy in multiple sclerosis. Repertoires were generated with immunoSEQ multiplex PCR, while TCRdb's copy carries only in-frame clones and drops some. The sample records roughly 30,000 clones, more than 75% being singletons. The CDR3 sequence is 18 residues long. V was pared by 3 bases and J by 0 bases, with 8 bases of the junction left unmatched. The germline CDR1 and CDR2 sequences are SGHTA and FQGNSA. The receptor was derived from a female donor with multiple sclerosis, enrolled in a pregnancy study. This specimen was CD8+ T cells from peripheral blood mononuclear cells, taken after pregnancy. V is TRBV7-2 and J is TRBJ1-1, with 12 bases that match TRBD1. CDR3 coding DNA: TGTGCCAGCAGCTTGCTTGGGACAGGGGGCGACATGAACACTGAAGCTTTCTTT. It codes for CASSLLGTGGDMNTEAFF.